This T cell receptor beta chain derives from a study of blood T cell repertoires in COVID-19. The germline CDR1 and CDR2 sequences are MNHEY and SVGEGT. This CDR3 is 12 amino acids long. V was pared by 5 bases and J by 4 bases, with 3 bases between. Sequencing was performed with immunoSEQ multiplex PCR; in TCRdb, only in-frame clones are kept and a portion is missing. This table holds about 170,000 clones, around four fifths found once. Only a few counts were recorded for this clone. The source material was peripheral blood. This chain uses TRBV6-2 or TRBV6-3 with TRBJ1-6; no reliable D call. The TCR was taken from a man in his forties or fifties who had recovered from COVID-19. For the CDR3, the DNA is TGTGCCAGCAGTCCGTATAATTCACCCCTCCACTTT. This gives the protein CASSPYNSPLHF.